The source of this T cell receptor (beta chain) is a study of vaccination and CD4 T cells after COVID-19. Regarding this clonotype: Its antigen is unidentified.

Germline CDR1 and CDR2: SEHNR and FQNEAQ (reference sequence). The CDR3 is made up of 13 amino acids. The V and J ends lost 2 bases and 8 bases respectively, with 10 bases between them. The Oncomine TCR Beta short-read assay generated sequence data from the DNA of cultured CD4+ T cells. DNA came from CD4+ T cells after culture. TCRdb reanalysed the PCR reads using MiXCR and keeps one entry per CDR3 protein. The repertoire holds about 10,000 distinct CDR3 sequences, approximately 29% seen once, with 10% to 15% in the top ten. Described treatment: roughly ten-day PBMC culture with coronavirus spike peptide pools or control peptides (ViraFEST assay). Samples of CD4+ T cells were obtained from the unexposed donor before the COVID-19 pandemic (2011-2018).

The chain is built from TRBV7-9 and TRBJ2-1; the D call may be TRBD1 or TRBD2 (6 bases each). This clonotype was obtained from a human donor in good health. The sequencing sample was made of CD4+ T cells from blood, cultured in vitro. DNA for the CDR3: TGTGCCAGCAGCTTATACGGGGGCGATGAGCAGTTCTTC. Amino acid sequence: CASSLYGGDEQFF.